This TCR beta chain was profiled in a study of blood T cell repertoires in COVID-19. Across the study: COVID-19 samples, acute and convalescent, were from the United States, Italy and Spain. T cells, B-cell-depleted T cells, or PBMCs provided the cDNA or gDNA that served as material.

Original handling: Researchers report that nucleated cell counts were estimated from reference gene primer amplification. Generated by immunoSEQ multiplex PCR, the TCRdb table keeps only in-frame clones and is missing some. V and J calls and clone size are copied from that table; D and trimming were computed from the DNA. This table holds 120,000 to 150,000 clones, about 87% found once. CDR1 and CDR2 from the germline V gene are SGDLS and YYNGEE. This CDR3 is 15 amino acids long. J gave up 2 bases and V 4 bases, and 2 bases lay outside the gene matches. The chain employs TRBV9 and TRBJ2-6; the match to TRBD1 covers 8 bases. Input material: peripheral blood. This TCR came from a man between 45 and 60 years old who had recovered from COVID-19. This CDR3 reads CASSFRGPGANVLTF. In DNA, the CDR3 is TGTGCCAGCAGCTTCAGGGGGCCTGGGGCCAACGTCCTGACTTTC.